These 22 T cell receptor beta chains came from one sample sequenced in a study of T cells after posttransplantation cyclophosphamide. The repertoire was sequenced with immunoSEQ multiplex PCR; TCRdb's copy has only in-frame clones and lacks some. This repertoire holds 13,000 or so clones, and none appear only once. Sequenced: PBMCs. The receptors were sampled from a woman aged 40 to 50 in good health, CMV-negative, and a related stem cell transplant donor.

The chain is built from TRBV5-4 and TRBJ2-3; TRBD2 matches 13 bases. Germline V gene lookup returns CDR1 SGHNT and CDR2 YYREEE (reference sequence). The CDR3 sequence is 16 residues long. The V gene end was trimmed by 5 bases and the J gene end by 9 bases; junction bases not matched to a gene: 12. The CDR3 region has the DNA TGTGCCAGCAGGGACACTAGCGGGGGGGCTGGAGTGACGCAGTATTTT. Residues: CASRDTSGGAGVTQYF.

This clone was found a few times. The J gene is TRBJ1-4, the V gene TRBV6-1; 8 bases are shared with TRBD1. With V trimmed by 6 bases and J by 2 bases, 5 bases remained unmatched. This CDR3 is 15 amino acids long. Germline V lookup: CDR1 MNHNS, CDR2 SASEGT. CDR3 sequence reads: CASSFNRGTNEKLFF. In DNA form, the CDR3 reads TGTGCCAGCAGCTTCAACAGGGGGACTAATGAAAAACTGTTTTTT.

This clone has at least ten counts. The J gene is TRBJ2-6, the V gene TRBV11-2; 7 bases agree with TRBD1. The ends lost 1 base at V and 3 bases at J; junction bases unmatched: 0. The CDR3 has 15 amino acids. Germline lookup yields CDR1 SGHAT and CDR2 FQNNGV. The CDR3 coding sequence is TGTGCCAGCAGCTTAGGACAGGGTGGGGCCAACGTCCTGACTTTC. This codes for CASSLGQGGANVLTF.

This clone was counted many times. This chain connects TRBV7-2 to TRBJ2-1, with 7 bases matching TRBD1. Germline CDR1 SGHTA, CDR2 FQGNSA. The CDR3 has 14 residues. The V and J ends lost 3 bases and 9 bases, in that order; junction bases with no gene match: 8. CDR3 sequence: CASSLGRGQGEQFF. CDR3 DNA: TGTGCCAGCAGCTTGGGAAGGGGGCAGGGTGAGCAGTTCTTC.

This clone showed up many times. In nucleotides, the CDR3 is TGTGCCAGCATCCAAGGACAGATTCGTAACACTGAAGCTTTCTTT. Protein sequence: CASIQGQIRNTEAFF. The chain links TRBV7-9 to TRBJ1-1; D perhaps matches TRBD1 (6 bases). The CDR3 consists of 15 residues. Germline assignment: CDR1 SEHNR and CDR2 FQNEAQ (reference sequence). Trimming stripped 7 bases from V and 2 bases from J, with 17 bases between. The complete variable domain, with remaining parts taken from reference TRBV7-9 and TRBJ1-1, reads DTGVSQNPRHKITKRGQNVTFRCDPISEHNRLYWYRQTLGQGPEFLTYFQNEAQLEKSRLLSDRFSAERPKGSFSTLEIQRTEQGDSAMYLCASIQGQIRNTEAFFGQGTRLTVV.

This clone occurred many times. V and J are TRBV23-1 and TRBJ2-2; D is undetermined. TRBV23-1 is given ORF status, its function remaining uncertain. CDR3 length: 11 amino acids. V lost 6 bases, J lost 8 bases, and 7 bases lay in between. CDR3 amino acids: CASRRQGELFF. The CDR3 DNA follows: TGCGCCAGCAGGCGGCAAGGGGAGCTGTTTTTT.

This clone was found many times. The chain couples TRBV5-1 to TRBJ2-2; 7 nucleotides line up with TRBD1. Germline V gene lookup returns CDR1 SGHRS and CDR2 YFSETQ. With 4 bases clipped from V and 6 bases from J, the junction kept 9 bases outside the gene matches. The CDR3 spans 15 residues. This chain's CDR3 is CASSRKTGTAGELFF. The CDR3 nucleotides are TGCGCCAGCAGCCGAAAGACCGGGACAGCCGGGGAGCTGTTTTTT.

This clone has at least ten counts. In DNA, the CDR3 is TGTGCCAGCACGGGGAGCGGTAGCACAGATACGCAGTATTTT. It specifies CASTGSGSTDTQYF. The V gene is TRBV6-1, the J gene TRBJ2-3; TRBD2 is a possible D gene (5 bases). Germline V gene data show CDR1 as MNHNS and CDR2 as SASEGT. This CDR3 region has 14 residues. The V end lost 7 bases, the J end lost 0 bases, and 11 bases lay between the germline ends.

The sample holds many counts of this clone. This chain links TRBV4-1 with TRBJ1-1; the D is unclear. Trimming cost V 0 bases and J 8 bases, with 7 bases left between them. The CDR3 runs to 12 residues. The germline CDR1 and CDR2 sequences are MGHRA and YSYEKL. The CDR3 coding sequence is TGCGCCAGCAGCCAAGAAGGGCAGGAAGCTTTCTTT. This translates into CASSQEGQEAFF.

The chain combines TRBV6-5 with TRBJ2-3, with TRBD2 matching over 14 bases. V dropped 4 bases and J dropped 3; count of bases not matched to a gene: 3. Germline V gene data show CDR1 as MNHEY and CDR2 as SVGAGI. The length of the CDR3 is 16 residues. This CDR3 reads CASSSGTSGRTDTQYF. The CDR3 nucleotides are TGTGCCAGCAGTTCCGGGACTAGCGGGAGAACAGATACGCAGTATTTT.

Judged by abundance, this clone is medium-sized. The chain recombines TRBV6-5 with TRBJ1-4; TRBD1 aligns across 7 bases. The V gene's germline CDR1 is MNHEY and CDR2 SVGAGI. The CDR3 has 14 amino acids. J gave up 8 bases and V 6 bases, and 9 bases lay outside the gene matches. The CDR3 bases are TGTGCCAGCAGGGTTACAGGGGATGGGGAAAAACTGTTTTTT. It yields the protein CASRVTGDGEKLFF.

This clone was observed many times. The CDR3 loop is CASSLGQDLSYEQYF. CDR3 nucleotide sequence: TGTGCCAGCAGTTTAGGACAGGATCTTTCCTACGAGCAGTACTTC. This chain uses TRBV12-3 or TRBV12-4 with TRBJ2-7; weak D call: TRBD1 (6 bases). Trimming pared 1 base from V and 1 base from J, leaving 11 bases between. The CDR3 consists of 15 residues.

This clone was detected many times. CDR3 bases: TGTGCCAGCAGTGAGCCTGACAGCCCCGGGCGGGCTTTCTTT. Protein: CASSEPDSPGRAFF. V usage is TRBV25-1 and J usage is TRBJ1-1; tentatively, D is TRBD1 (5 bases). The V gene lost 3 bases and the J gene lost 11 bases, with 19 bases spanning the gap. This CDR3 spans 14 amino acids. CDR1 is MGHDK, CDR2 SYGVNS, per germline.

This clone was counted at least ten times. The chain is built from TRBV28 and TRBJ2-1; D remains ambiguous. The length of the CDR3 is 12 residues. V gave up 10 bases and J gave up 4 bases, with 11 bases separating them. Germline CDR1 and CDR2: MDHEN and SYDVKM. CDR3 region: CATRTEYNEQFF. The CDR3 bases are TGTGCCACCCGAACAGAGTACAATGAGCAGTTCTTC.

Ten or more counts support this clone. The chain combines TRBV7-2 with TRBJ2-1; 8 bases match TRBD2. Unmatched junction bases numbered 8, after V lost 4 bases and J lost 6 bases. CDR3 length equals 15 residues. The germline V gene has CDR1 SGHTA and CDR2 FQGNSA. CDR3 DNA sequence: TGTGCCAGCAGCTCCTCCGGGACTAGAGGCAATGAGCAGTTCTTC. Translation: CASSSSGTRGNEQFF. Drawing the rest from reference TRBV7-2 and TRBJ2-1, the complete variable domain is GAGVSQSPSNKVTEKGKDVELRCDPISGHTALYWYRQSLGQGLEFLIYFQGNSAPDKSGLPSDRFSAERTGGSVSTLTIQRTQQEDSAVYLCASSSSGTRGNEQFFGPGTRLTVL.

There are many counts of this clone. V and J are TRBV19 and TRBJ2-2; TRBD2 aligns across 8 bases. The CDR3 has 16 residues. After removal of 6 bases from V and 5 bases from J, the junction contained 11 bases not matched to a gene. Germline CDR1 and CDR2: LNHDA and SQIVND (reference sequence). As DNA, the CDR3 is TGTGCCAGTAGCCTCACGGGGGGGTTCGCAACCGGGGAGCTGTTTTTT. Translation: CASSLTGGFATGELFF.

This clone was seen at least ten times. V gene TRBV10-3 combines with J gene TRBJ2-7, with unresolved D. CDR3 size: 13 residues. V lost 0 bases and J lost 4, with 7 bases in between. The germline gives CDR1 ENHRY, CDR2 SYGVKD. The CDR3 sequence is CAISESSQYEQYF. CDR3 sequence (DNA): TGTGCCATCAGTGAGTCTAGCCAATACGAGCAGTACTTC.

This clone was detected ten times or more. The chain couples TRBV7-2 to TRBJ2-5; 8 positions match TRBD1. CDR1 SGHTA and CDR2 FQGNSA come from the germline V gene. With 8 bases clipped from V and 5 bases from J, the junction kept 10 bases outside the gene matches. The CDR3 spans 14 residues. The CDR3 DNA sequence: TGTGCCAGCGCCTCCGGGGCAGGGGGCGAGACCCAGTACTTC. This encodes CASASGAGGETQYF. The variable domain in full, with the rest retrieved from reference TRBV7-2 and TRBJ2-5, is GAGVSQSPSNKVTEKGKDVELRCDPISGHTALYWYRQSLGQGLEFLIYFQGNSAPDKSGLPSDRFSAERTGGSVSTLTIQRTQQEDSAVYLCASASGAGGETQYFGPGTRLLVL.

This clone was seen at least ten times. The rearrangement links TRBV24-1 to TRBJ2-5; 9 positions agree with TRBD1. The germline CDR1 and CDR2 sequences are KGHDR and SFDVKD. V lost 5 bases, J lost 5 bases, and 14 bases stayed unmatched. The CDR3 has 17 amino acids. CDR3 sequence: CATSGNREQGAVETQYF. CDR3 sequence (DNA): TGTGCCACCAGTGGCAATCGGGAACAGGGGGCAGTGGAGACCCAGTACTTC.

The chain uses TRBV2 and TRBJ2-7; 7 nucleotides match TRBD2. V was clipped by 6 bases and J by 2 bases; unmatched bases: 10. Germline loops: CDR1 SNHLY, CDR2 FYNNEI. This CDR3 has 15 amino acids. Here the CDR3 reads CASRGGFSGTYEQYF. The CDR3 nucleotides are TGTGCCAGCAGGGGGGGGTTTAGCGGTACCTACGAGCAGTACTTC.

This clone appeared many times. The J gene is TRBJ2-1, the V gene TRBV5-1; TRBD2 matches 8 bases. The CDR3 covers 16 residues. V dropped 4 bases and J dropped 5; count of bases not matched to a gene: 11. Germline values: CDR1 SGHRS, CDR2 YFSETQ. CDR3 sequence (DNA): TGCGCCAGCAGCCGGTTTGGCGGGAGGAGAGACAATGAGCAGTTCTTC. This gives the protein CASSRFGGRRDNEQFF.

Many counts were recorded for this clone. The V gene is TRBV9, the J gene TRBJ1-2, with 12 nucleotides matching TRBD1. Trimming removed 4 bases from V and 0 bases from J; junction bases left unmatched: 4. Germline CDR1 is SGDLS and CDR2 is YYNGEE. The CDR3 has 16 residues. CDR3 DNA sequence: TGTGCCAGCAGCACCGGGACAGGGGGCCCTAACTATGGCTACACCTTC. Translated: CASSTGTGGPNYGYTF. The full variable domain, with the rest looked up from reference TRBV9 and TRBJ1-2, is DSGVTQTPKHLITATGQRVTLRCSPRSGDLSVYWYQQSLDQGLQFLIQYYNGEERAKGNILERFSAQQFPDLHSELNLSSLELGDSALYFCASSTGTGGPNYGYTFGSGTRLTVV.